What follows describes a single T cell receptor beta chain. Time point indicated: pre-sensitization, week 0. Treatment denoted: therapeutic diphenylcyclopropenone sensitization with weekly scalp DPC. TCRdb reprocessed the RACE reads via MiXCR and lists one record per CDR3 protein. The sample contains around 120,000 distinct CDR3 sequences, roughly 12% of which appear only once. This specimen comes from a study of human T cells and chemical hapten exposure. The sequences come from whole blood, collected in connection with sensitization to the hapten diphenylcyclopropenone (DPC). The clonotype was recovered from a woman in her late teens or twenties with alopecia areata. Some clones in this sample may be carry-over from other donors' samples.

The CDR3 DNA sequence: TGTGCCAGCAGCCAAGGGGGCTCGAGCTATGGCTACACCTTC. It encodes CASSQGGSSYGYTF. The chain couples TRBV19 to TRBJ1-2; 7 bases are shared with TRBD1. Germline values: CDR1 LNHDA, CDR2 SQIVND (reference sequence). The ends lost 9 bases at V and 4 bases at J; junction bases unmatched: 11. The CDR3 is 14 residues long.